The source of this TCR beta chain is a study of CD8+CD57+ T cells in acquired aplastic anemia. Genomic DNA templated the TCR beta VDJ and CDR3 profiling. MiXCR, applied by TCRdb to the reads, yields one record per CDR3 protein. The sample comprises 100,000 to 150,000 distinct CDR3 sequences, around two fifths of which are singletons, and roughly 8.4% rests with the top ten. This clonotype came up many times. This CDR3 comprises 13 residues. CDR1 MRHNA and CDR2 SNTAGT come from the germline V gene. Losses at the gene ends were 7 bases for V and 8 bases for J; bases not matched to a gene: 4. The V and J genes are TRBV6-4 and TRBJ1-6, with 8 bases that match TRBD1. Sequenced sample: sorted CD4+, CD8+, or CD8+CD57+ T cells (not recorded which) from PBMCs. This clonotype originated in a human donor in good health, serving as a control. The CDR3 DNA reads TGTGCCAGCACTTCAGGGGGCGATTCACCCCTCCACTTT. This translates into CASTSGGDSPLHF.